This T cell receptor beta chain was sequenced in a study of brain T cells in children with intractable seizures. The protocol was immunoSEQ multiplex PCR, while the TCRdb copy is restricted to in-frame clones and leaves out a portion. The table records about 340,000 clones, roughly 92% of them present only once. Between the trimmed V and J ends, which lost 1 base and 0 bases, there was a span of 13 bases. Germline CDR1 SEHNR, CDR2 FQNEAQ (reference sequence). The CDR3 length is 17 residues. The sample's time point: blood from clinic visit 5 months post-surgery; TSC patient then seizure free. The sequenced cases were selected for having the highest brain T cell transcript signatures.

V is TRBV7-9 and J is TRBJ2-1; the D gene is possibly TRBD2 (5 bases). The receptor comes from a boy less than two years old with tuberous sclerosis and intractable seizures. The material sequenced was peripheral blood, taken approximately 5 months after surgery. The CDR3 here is CASSLVLAPSSYNEQFF. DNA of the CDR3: TGTGCCAGCAGCTTAGTGCTAGCACCAAGCTCCTACAATGAGCAGTTCTTC.